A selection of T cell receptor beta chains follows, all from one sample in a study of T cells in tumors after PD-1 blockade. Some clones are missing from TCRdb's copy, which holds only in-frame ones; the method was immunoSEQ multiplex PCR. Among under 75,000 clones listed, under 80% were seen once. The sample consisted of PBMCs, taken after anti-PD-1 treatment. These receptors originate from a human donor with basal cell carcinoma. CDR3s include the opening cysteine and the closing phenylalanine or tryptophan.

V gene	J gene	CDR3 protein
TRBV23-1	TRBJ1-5	CASSQPPGPATQPQHF
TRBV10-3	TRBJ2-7	CAISESSGRADEQYF
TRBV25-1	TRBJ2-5	CASSEFKRPKTETQYF
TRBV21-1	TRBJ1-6	CASTSPLHF
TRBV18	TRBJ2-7	CASSSRTGGESEQYF
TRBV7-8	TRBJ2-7	CASSLVMGGREQYF
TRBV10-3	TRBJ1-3	CAISRDRVYSGNTIYF
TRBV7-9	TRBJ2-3	CASSPTGGVTDTQYF
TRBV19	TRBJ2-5	CASRDRGQETQYF
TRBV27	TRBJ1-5	CASSLRAGDINQPQHF
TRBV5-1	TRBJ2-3	CASSVRGGNTDTQYF
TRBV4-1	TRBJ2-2	CASSQGTGGYTGELFF
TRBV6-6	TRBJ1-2	CASRPSGDGYTF
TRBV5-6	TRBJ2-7	CASSLVGAQYEQYF
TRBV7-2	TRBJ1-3	CASSSDLSSGNTIYF
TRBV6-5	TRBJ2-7	CASSYGGAGRTYEQYF
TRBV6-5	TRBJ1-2	CASSYSRTGGGYGYTF
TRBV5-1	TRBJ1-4	CASSLDRRNEKLFF
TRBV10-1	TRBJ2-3	CASSRGQATDTQYF
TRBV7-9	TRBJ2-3	CASRPPGGQGLGTQYF
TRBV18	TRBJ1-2	CASSLQENYGYTF
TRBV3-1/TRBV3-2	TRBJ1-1	CASSQEGPEAFF
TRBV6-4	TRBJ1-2	CASSDGGQLSYGYTF
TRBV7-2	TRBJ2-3	CASSLGVDTQYF
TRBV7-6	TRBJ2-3	CASSFRGTGATDTQYF
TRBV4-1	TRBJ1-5	CASSQTRQGGQPQHF
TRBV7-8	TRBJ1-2	CASSQQGNYGYTF
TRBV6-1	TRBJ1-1	CASSEGGSGGTEAFF
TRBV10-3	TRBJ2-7	CAISELDDVSYEQYF
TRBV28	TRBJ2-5	CASSGPGGGQETQYF
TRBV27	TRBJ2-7	CASSLGTGLYEQYF
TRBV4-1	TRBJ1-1	CASSSRTENTEAFF
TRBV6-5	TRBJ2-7	CASTGRDEQYF
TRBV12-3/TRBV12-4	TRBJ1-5	CASTARPNQPQHF
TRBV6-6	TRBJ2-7	CASSYSQTGSSYEQYF
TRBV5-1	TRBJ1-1	CASSLDLGLNTEAFF
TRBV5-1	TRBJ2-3	CASSLVPTDTQYF
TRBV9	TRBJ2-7	CASSAFTYEQYF
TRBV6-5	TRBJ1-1	CASIFNTEAFF
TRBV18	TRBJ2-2	CASSPPVGAPNTGELFF
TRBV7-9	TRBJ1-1	CASSLRAGAGEDTEAFF